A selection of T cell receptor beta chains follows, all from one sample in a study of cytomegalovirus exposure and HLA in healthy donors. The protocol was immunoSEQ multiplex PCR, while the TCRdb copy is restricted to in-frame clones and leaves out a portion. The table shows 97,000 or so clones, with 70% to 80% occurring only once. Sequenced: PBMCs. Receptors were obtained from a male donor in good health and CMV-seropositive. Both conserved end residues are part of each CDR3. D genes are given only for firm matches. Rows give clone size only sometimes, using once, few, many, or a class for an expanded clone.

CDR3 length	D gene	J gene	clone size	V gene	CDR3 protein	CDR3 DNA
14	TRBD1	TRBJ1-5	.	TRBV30	CAWSVPRGHQPQHF	TGTGCCTGGAGTGTTCCCAGGGGGCATCAGCCCCAGCATTTT
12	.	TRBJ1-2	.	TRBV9	CAGGLSSYGYTF	TGTGCGGGGGGTCTCTCCTCCTATGGCTACACCTTC
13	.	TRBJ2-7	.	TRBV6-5	CASSYTLSGEQYF	TGTGCCAGCAGTTACACCCTATCGGGGGAGCAGTACTTC
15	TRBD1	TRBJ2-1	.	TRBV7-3	CASSLAPGQRNEQFF	TGTGCCAGCAGCTTAGCACCGGGACAGCGCAATGAGCAGTTCTTC
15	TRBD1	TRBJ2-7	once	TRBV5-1	CASSSGTGGPYEQYF	TGCGCCAGCAGCTCCGGGACAGGGGGCCCCTACGAGCAGTACTTC
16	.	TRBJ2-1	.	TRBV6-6	CASRTTSGEKDNEQFF	TGTGCCAGCAGGACCACCTCGGGGGAAAAAGACAATGAGCAGTTCTTC
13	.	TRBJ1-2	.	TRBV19	CASSATPRGGYTF	TGTGCCAGTAGTGCCACCCCCCGCGGTGGCTACACCTTC
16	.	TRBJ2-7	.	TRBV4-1	CASSQDHTGQRYEQYF	TGCGCCAGCAGCCAAGATCATACGGGACAACGCTACGAGCAGTACTTC
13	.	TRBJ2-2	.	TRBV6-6	CASSYPSLGELFF	TGTGCCAGCAGTTACCCGAGCTTAGGGGAGCTGTTTTTT
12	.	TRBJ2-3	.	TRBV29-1	CSGTLGADTQYF	TGCAGCGGAACTCTAGGGGCAGATACGCAGTATTTT
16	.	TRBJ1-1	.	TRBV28	CASSSGSGDIDTEAFF	TGTGCCAGCAGTTCCGGGTCCGGCGATATAGACACTGAAGCTTTCTTT
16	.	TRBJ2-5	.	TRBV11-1	CASSLGSGLDQETQYF	TGTGCCAGCAGCTTAGGAAGCGGGCTAGACCAAGAGACCCAGTACTTC
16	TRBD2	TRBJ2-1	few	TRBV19	CASSLTSGAPSNEQFF	TGTGCCAGTAGCCTGACTAGCGGGGCACCTAGTAATGAGCAGTTCTTC
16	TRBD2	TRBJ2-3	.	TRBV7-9	CSSSLGLAGEGNTQYF	TGTTCCAGCAGCCTGGGACTAGCGGGAGAGGGAAATACGCAGTATTTT
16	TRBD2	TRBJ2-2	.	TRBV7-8	CASSLGGGRVTGELFF	TGTGCCAGCAGCTTAGGAGGCGGGAGGGTCACCGGGGAGCTGTTTTTT
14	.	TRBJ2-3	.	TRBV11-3	CASSPGLATDTQYF	TGTGCCAGCAGCCCGGGACTCGCCACAGATACGCAGTATTTT
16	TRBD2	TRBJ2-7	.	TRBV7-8	CASSLDQTSGRNEQYF	TGTGCCAGCAGCTTAGACCAGACTAGCGGGAGGAACGAGCAGTACTTC
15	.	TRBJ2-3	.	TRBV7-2	CASSGRMVGTDTQYF	TGTGCCAGCAGCGGCCGTATGGTCGGCACAGATACGCAGTATTTT
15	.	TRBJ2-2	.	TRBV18	CASSPSQGSTGELFF	TGTGCCAGCTCACCCTCGCAGGGAAGCACCGGGGAGCTGTTTTTT
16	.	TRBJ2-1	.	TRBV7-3	CASSARGSPNRNEQFF	TGTGCCAGCTCAGCTCGTGGGTCACCCAACAGAAATGAGCAGTTCTTC
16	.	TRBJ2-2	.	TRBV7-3	CASSHSITGDTGELFF	TGTGCCAGCAGCCACTCGATAACAGGCGACACCGGGGAGCTGTTTTTT
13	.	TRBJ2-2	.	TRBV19	CATSLGQIGELFF	TGTGCCACCTCGCTGGGGCAGATCGGGGAGCTGTTTTTT
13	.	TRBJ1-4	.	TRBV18	CASSPPSGEKLFF	TGTGCCAGCTCCCCGCCCTCTGGCGAAAAACTGTTTTTT
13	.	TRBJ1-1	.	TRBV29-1	CSVGGSGTFEAFF	TGCAGCGTTGGTGGCAGTGGGACTTTTGAAGCTTTCTTT
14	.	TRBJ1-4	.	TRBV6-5	CASSPGGRREKLFF	TGTGCCAGCAGTCCCGGGGGGCGAAGAGAAAAACTGTTTTTT
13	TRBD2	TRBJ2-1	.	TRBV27	CASSFSGRSEQFF	TGTGCCAGCAGTTTTAGCGGGAGGAGTGAGCAGTTCTTC
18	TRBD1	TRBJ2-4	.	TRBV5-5	CASSLASIGTANKNIQYF	TGTGCCAGCAGCTTGGCTTCTATAGGGACAGCGAACAAAAACATTCAGTACTTC
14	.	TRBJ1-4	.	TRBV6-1	CASSEVQVGEKLFF	TGTGCCAGCAGTGAAGTGCAGGTTGGGGAAAAACTGTTTTTT
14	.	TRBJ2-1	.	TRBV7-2	CASSQLAGYNEQFF	TGTGCCAGCAGCCAACTGGCGGGTTACAATGAGCAGTTCTTC
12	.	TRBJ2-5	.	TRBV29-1	CSVETGRGTQYF	TGCAGCGTTGAAACAGGGCGAGGAACCCAGTACTTC
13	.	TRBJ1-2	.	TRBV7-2	CASSPPYNYGYTF	TGTGCCAGCAGCCCCCCGTATAACTATGGCTACACCTTC
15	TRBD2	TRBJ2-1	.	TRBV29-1	CSVEEGASGTDEQFF	TGCAGCGTGGAGGAGGGGGCTAGCGGGACGGATGAGCAGTTCTTC